This T cell receptor (beta chain) appears in the sequencing data of a study of beta chain features in type 1 diabetes. The study's findings and limits: The question of HLA type influencing TCRB rearrangement was one that remained unresolved here. Among patients with Type 1 diabetes, TCRB CDR3s were moderately but significantly shorter in every one of the four CD4+ subsets. Insertions were fewer and deletions more numerous at VDJ junctions in type 1 diabetes patients.

Markers CD45RO/CCR7/CD25/CD127/CD95/CD27 served to sort CD4+ naive, central memory, regulatory and stem cell-like memory cells. Expressed TCRB transcripts were sequenced because the isolated RNA had all been reverse transcribed beforehand. Libraries were prepared by immunoSEQ multiplex PCR; TCRdb keeps only in-frame clonotypes and omits some of them. Seen here are about 650,000 clones, over 10% observed once, and the top ten hold around 0.12%. Notes on this clone: The antigen is not known.

The CDR3 runs to 16 residues. The trim removed 7 bases at V and 6 bases at J, leaving 15 bases unmatched. Germline CDR1 and CDR2: SGHTA and FQGNSA. Sample: naive CD4+ T cells from blood. The chain is built from TRBV7-2 and TRBJ2-3, with 8 bases that match TRBD2. The TCR sequence derives from a man aged 30-40 years with type 1 diabetes. The CDR3 DNA reads TGTGCCAGCACTCTTCTGGGCGGGGGGACTCTGGATACGCAGTATTTT. This sequence encodes CASTLLGGGTLDTQYF.